This T cell receptor beta chain stems from a study of blood T cell repertoires in COVID-19. The protocol was immunoSEQ multiplex PCR, while the TCRdb copy is restricted to in-frame clones and leaves out a portion. Counted here are more than 150,000 clones, 90% occurring once; the ten biggest clones make up roughly 0.56%. Germline V gene data show CDR1 as LNHNV and CDR2 as YYDKDF (reference sequence). V lost 1 base to trimming and J lost 5 bases, with 12 bases between them. The CDR3 covers 15 residues. The V and J genes are TRBV15 and TRBJ2-1, with a weak D call TRBD1 (7 bases). The sequenced sample was peripheral blood. The TCR comes from a man between 45 and 60 years old with acute or convalescent COVID-19. This chain's CDR3 is CATSRGRGLDNEQFF. In nucleotides, the CDR3 is TGTGCCACCAGCAGAGGGAGGGGGCTCGACAATGAGCAGTTCTTC. Complete variable domain (other parts from reference TRBV15 and TRBJ2-1): DAMVIQNPRYQVTQFGKPVTLSCSQTLNHNVMYWYQQKSSQAPKLLFHYYDKDFNNEADTPDNFQSRRPNTSFCFLDIRSPGLGDTAMYLCATSRGRGLDNEQFFGPGTRLTVL.